The 28 T cell receptor beta chains below all came from one sample that was sequenced in a study of cytomegalovirus exposure and HLA in healthy donors. Data came from immunoSEQ multiplex PCR; TCRdb stores just in-frame clones and leaves some out. Here the sample spans some 140,000 clones, roughly 90% being singletons. Sequenced: PBMCs. The origin of the receptors is a man aged 18 to 29 in good health and CMV-seronegative.

The chain is built from TRBV11-2 and TRBJ2-1; D possibly corresponds to TRBD2 (6 bases). The V gene lost 9 bases and the J gene lost 8 bases, with 23 bases spanning the gap. This CDR3 contains 15 residues. Germline CDR1 is SGHAT and CDR2 is FQNNGV. Here the CDR3 DNA reads TGTGCCAGTTTAGACCGGGCCCCCCGGAGGGATGAGCAGTTCTTC. This translates into CASLDRAPRRDEQFF.

J is TRBJ1-1 and V is TRBV2; the D is unclear. The germline V and J ends were trimmed by 5 bases and 0 bases, with 10 bases remaining between them. The CDR3 spans 14 residues. CDR1 and CDR2 from the germline V gene are SNHLY and FYNNEI. The CDR3 DNA reads TGTGCCAGCAGTACCGTGACTCTGAACACTGAAGCTTTCTTT. Residues: CASSTVTLNTEAFF.

This chain links TRBV5-1 with TRBJ2-7, with 7 bases that match TRBD1. The trim removed 3 bases at V and 1 base at J, leaving 7 bases unmatched. CDR3 length: 15 amino acids. Germline CDR1 SGHRS, CDR2 YFSETQ. Here the CDR3 reads CASSSGTALSYEQYF. The CDR3 DNA sequence: TGCGCCAGCAGCTCTGGGACAGCGCTTTCCTACGAGCAGTACTTC.

The chain is built from TRBV10-3 and TRBJ2-1, with 9 bases identical to TRBD2. The CDR3 is 18 amino acids. Trimming took 8 bases from V and 0 from J; bases not matched to a gene: 14. Germline-derived CDR1 and CDR2 are ENHRY and SYGVKD. The CDR3, as DNA: TGTGCCATCGGGGGGGTAGCGGGGGCTAAGACCTCCTACAATGAGCAGTTCTTC. Its translation: CAIGGVAGAKTSYNEQFF.

The chain links TRBV4-1 to TRBJ1-1; TRBD1 agrees at 7 bases. This CDR3 comprises 14 residues. Per the germline V gene, CDR1 is MGHRA and CDR2 is YSYEKL. V was pared by 3 bases and J by 3 bases, with 4 bases of the junction left unmatched. The CDR3 loop is CASSHVGTDTEAFF. As DNA, the CDR3 is TGCGCCAGCAGCCACGTAGGGACAGACACTGAAGCTTTCTTT.

The chain carries TRBV6-5 and TRBJ1-5; D remains ambiguous. The CDR3 length is 15 residues. From germline, CDR1 is MNHEY and CDR2 SVGAGI. V gave up 7 bases and J gave up 3 bases, with 16 bases separating them. This CDR3 is CASNQFGGDNQPQHF. The CDR3 DNA reads as TGTGCCAGCAACCAATTCGGCGGTGACAATCAGCCCCAGCATTTT.

This clone has only a few counts. The V call is TRBV4-1, the J call TRBJ1-1; D not certain. CDR3 length: 13 amino acids. The germline CDR1 and CDR2 sequences are MGHRA and YSYEKL. V was pared by 1 base and J by 1 base, with 4 bases between. CDR3 sequence reads: CASSQARNTEAFF. CDR3 nucleotides: TGCGCCAGCAGCCAAGCGAGGAACACTGAAGCTTTCTTT.

The chain links TRBV7-9 to TRBJ2-7; 7 bases are shared with TRBD1. Germline CDR1 reads SEHNR; CDR2 reads FQNEAQ (reference sequence). J was trimmed by 5 bases and V by 1 base; bases with no gene match: 8. The CDR3 loop spans 15 amino acids. Written as DNA, the CDR3 is TGTGCCAGCAGCTTAGGGACAGGTGGGTTCGACGAGCAGTACTTC. Encoded protein: CASSLGTGGFDEQYF.

This chain joins TRBV5-1 and TRBJ2-7; 7 bases agree with TRBD1. The CDR3 is 14 residues long. The junction had 4 bases not matched to a gene; V was cut back by 4 bases and J by 0 bases. The germline CDR1 and CDR2 sequences are SGHRS and YFSETQ. In DNA form, the CDR3 reads TGCGCCAGCAGCAGGGGACAGAGCTCCTACGAGCAGTACTTC. It specifies CASSRGQSSYEQYF.

The rearrangement joins TRBV6-4 to TRBJ2-1, with 14 bases lining up with TRBD2. The junction had 16 bases not matched to a gene; V was cut back by 5 bases and J by 10 bases. The CDR3 covers 18 residues. Germline lookup yields CDR1 MRHNA and CDR2 SNTAGT. CDR3 DNA sequence: TGTGCCAGCAGTATGGGACTAGCGGGAGCCGGTACGTATTGCGAGCAGTTCTTC. Amino acid sequence: CASSMGLAGAGTYCEQFF.

The chain recombines TRBV25-1 with TRBJ1-3; D is uncertain. CDR1 is MGHDK, CDR2 SYGVNS, per germline. V gave up 1 base and J gave up 7 bases, with 23 bases separating them. The CDR3 totals 18 residues. The CDR3 nucleotides read TGTGCCAGCAGTGAATTCGATTTCGTAGAACCTAACGGGAACACCATATATTTT. This codes for CASSEFDFVEPNGNTIYF. Full variable domain (missing parts from reference TRBV25-1 and TRBJ1-3): EADIYQTPRYLVIGTGKKITLECSQTMGHDKMYWYQQDPGMELHLIHYSYGVNSTEKGDLSSESTVSRIRTEHFPLTLESARPSHTSQYLCASSEFDFVEPNGNTIYFGEGSWLTVV.

The chain employs TRBV7-2 and TRBJ1-4; TRBD1 agrees at 9 bases. Germline-derived CDR1 and CDR2 are SGHTA and FQGNSA. The CDR3 is made up of 15 amino acids. Trimming at V came to 0 bases and at J to 7 bases, leaving 3 bases not matched to a gene. The CDR3 sequence is CASSLAGQGFEKLFF. The CDR3 coding sequence is TGTGCCAGCAGCTTAGCGGGACAGGGCTTTGAAAAACTGTTTTTT.

The J gene is TRBJ2-7, the V gene TRBV7-8; 8 bases fit TRBD2. V trimming: 5 bases; J trimming: 1 base; junction bases outside the gene matches: 10. Looked up from germline, CDR1 is SGHVS and CDR2 is FQNEAQ. This CDR3 has 16 residues. This CDR3 is CASSGPRGRFSYEQYF. In DNA form, the CDR3 reads TGTGCCAGCAGCGGGCCTCGCGGGAGGTTTTCCTACGAGCAGTACTTC. Looking up the rest from reference TRBV7-8 and TRBJ2-7 gives the full variable domain: GAGVSQSPRYKVAKRGQDVALRCDPISGHVSLFWYQQALGQGPEFLTYFQNEAQLDKSGLPSDRFFAERPEGSVSTLKIQRTQQEDSAVYLCASSGPRGRFSYEQYFGPGTRLTVT.

The rearrangement links TRBV4-3 to TRBJ2-5; maybe TRBD2 (5 bases). The CDR3 totals 18 residues. Germline V gene data show CDR1 as LGHNA and CDR2 as YSLEER. With 3 bases removed from V and 2 bases from J, the gap between germline ends came to 22 bases. CDR3 loop: CASSQPPKDSYLQETQYF. The CDR3 coding sequence is TGCGCCAGCAGCCAGCCTCCAAAGGACTCTTACCTTCAAGAGACCCAGTACTTC.

This clone was detected once. V gene TRBV6-1 combines with J gene TRBJ2-3, with D perhaps matching TRBD2 (7 bases). Trimming shortened V by 7 bases and J by 5 bases, and 19 bases separated the two germline ends. The CDR3 contains 15 residues. The V gene's germline CDR1 is MNHNS and CDR2 SASEGT. The CDR3 protein is CASTSRGGGRDTQYF. The CDR3 DNA follows: TGTGCCAGCACTTCGAGGGGGGGTGGGAGAGATACGCAGTATTTT.

In this sample, this clone turned up once. The chain joins TRBV19 to TRBJ1-6; possible D gene TRBD1, 5 bases. The CDR3 loop spans 14 amino acids. The V gene lost 6 bases and the J gene lost 0 bases, with 6 bases spanning the gap. Germline-derived CDR1 and CDR2 are LNHDA and SQIVND (reference sequence). The CDR3 reads CASSRDSYNSPLHF. CDR3 coding DNA: TGTGCCAGTAGCAGGGACTCCTATAATTCACCCCTCCACTTT.

The chain links TRBV4-1 to TRBJ1-2, with D tentatively TRBD1 (5 bases). This CDR3 has 17 amino acids. The germline V and J ends were trimmed by 0 bases and 1 base, with 15 bases remaining between them. Germline CDR1 MGHRA, CDR2 YSYEKL. The CDR3 nucleotides read TGCGCCAGCAGCCAAGAGGTGCTTTCGGGGGTTAACTATGGCTACACCTTC. Its protein is CASSQEVLSGVNYGYTF.

The rearrangement joins TRBV12-5 to TRBJ1-4; 12 nucleotides line up with TRBD1. In germline, CDR1 is LGHNT, CDR2 FRNRAP. V was pared by 6 bases and J by 7 bases, with 6 bases of the junction left unmatched. The CDR3 covers 15 residues. DNA of the CDR3: TGTGCTAGTGGCCCGGGACAGGGGGCTGGTGAAAAACTGTTTTTT. Its translation is CASGPGQGAGEKLFF.

V usage is TRBV27 and J usage is TRBJ2-1; maybe TRBD2 (5 bases). Germline V lookup: CDR1 MNHEY, CDR2 SMNVEV (reference sequence). The V end lost 0 bases, the J end lost 4 bases, and 13 bases lay between the germline ends. The CDR3 runs to 16 residues. CDR3 in amino acids: CASSLSWLALYNEQFF. The CDR3 DNA sequence: TGTGCCAGCAGTTTATCGTGGCTAGCCCTATACAATGAGCAGTTCTTC.

This clone appeared a single time. The chain uses TRBV11-2 and TRBJ2-3; D perhaps matches TRBD1 (5 bases). This CDR3 contains 15 residues. The V end was cut by 1 base, the J end by 0 bases, with 8 bases between. Germline loops: CDR1 SGHAT, CDR2 FQNNGV. The CDR3 bases are TGTGCCAGCAGCTTAGGACACAGGAGCACAGATACGCAGTATTTT. Encoded protein: CASSLGHRSTDTQYF.

The rearrangement joins TRBV7-9 to TRBJ1-2; 8 nucleotides align to TRBD1. Germline V gives CDR1 SEHNR, CDR2 FQNEAQ (reference sequence). V shed 5 bases and J 8 bases; nucleotides not matched to a gene: 13. The length of the CDR3 is 15 residues. The DNA of the CDR3 is TGTGCCAGCAGCCCACCCTTCAGGGGGCCCCGGGGCTACACCTTC. Protein product: CASSPPFRGPRGYTF.

The V and J genes are TRBV7-9 and TRBJ2-3; possible D gene TRBD1, 5 bases. Germline V CDR1 and CDR2: SEHNR, FQNEAQ (reference sequence). The V end lost 1 base, the J end lost 3 bases, and 11 bases lay between the germline ends. The CDR3 contains 15 residues. In DNA form, the CDR3 reads TGTGCCAGCAGCTTAGTGGGGCGTGGAACAGATACGCAGTATTTT. Protein product: CASSLVGRGTDTQYF.

The chain employs TRBV18 and TRBJ1-2; TRBD1 matches at 10 bases. Trimming at V came to 3 bases and at J to 9 bases, leaving 4 bases not matched to a gene. This CDR3 is 13 amino acids long. CDR1 KGHSH and CDR2 LQKENI come from the germline V gene. CDR3 nucleotides: TGTGCCAGCTCACCTGGGACAGGGGCGAGCTACACCTTC. Encoded protein: CASSPGTGASYTF.

The chain couples TRBV7-2 to TRBJ1-3; 8 nucleotides match TRBD1. Looked up from germline, CDR1 is SGHTA and CDR2 is FQGNSA. The ends lost 7 bases at V and 1 base at J; junction bases unmatched: 6. This CDR3 spans 15 amino acids. CDR3 sequence: CASTQTGASGNTIYF. The CDR3 DNA sequence: TGTGCCAGCACCCAGACAGGGGCATCTGGAAACACCATATATTTT.

The rearrangement uses TRBV4-1 and TRBJ2-7; TRBD2 agrees at 7 bases. Germline V lookup: CDR1 MGHRA, CDR2 YSYEKL. This CDR3 comprises 16 residues. Trimming took 1 base from V and 1 from J; bases not matched to a gene: 7. The CDR3, as DNA: TGCGCCAGCAGCCAAGCCTGGTCTAGCGGTTCCTACGAGCAGTACTTC. Its protein is CASSQAWSSGSYEQYF.

The V call is TRBV7-2, the J call TRBJ2-1, with a tentative D call TRBD1 (6 bases). The CDR3 totals 14 residues. The germline V gene encodes CDR1 SGHTA and CDR2 FQGNSA. The germline V and J ends were trimmed by 4 bases and 4 bases, with 11 bases remaining between them. As DNA, the CDR3 is TGTGCCAGCAGCTCCGGACAGACTTACAATGAGCAGTTCTTC. Protein sequence: CASSSGQTYNEQFF.

The rearrangement uses TRBV6-5 and TRBJ1-2; tentative D call: TRBD1 (5 bases). V lost 4 bases and J 3 bases, leaving 18 bases between the germline ends. Germline V gene lookup returns CDR1 MNHEY and CDR2 SVGAGI. The CDR3 is 16 amino acids. CDR3 bases: TGTGCCAGCAGTTCTCCCTTCGGGGGTCGAGACTATGGCTACACCTTC. Protein sequence: CASSSPFGGRDYGYTF.

The chain recombines TRBV25-1 with TRBJ2-5, with 7 positions matching TRBD1. The V segment lost 4 bases and the J segment 2 bases; nucleotides outside the gene matches: 13. The CDR3 loop spans 17 amino acids. CDR1 and CDR2 from the germline V gene are MGHDK and SYGVNS. The DNA of the CDR3 is TGTGCCAGCAGTGGGACAGGAGAAGACCTAGATCAAGAGACCCAGTACTTC. This gives the protein CASSGTGEDLDQETQYF.